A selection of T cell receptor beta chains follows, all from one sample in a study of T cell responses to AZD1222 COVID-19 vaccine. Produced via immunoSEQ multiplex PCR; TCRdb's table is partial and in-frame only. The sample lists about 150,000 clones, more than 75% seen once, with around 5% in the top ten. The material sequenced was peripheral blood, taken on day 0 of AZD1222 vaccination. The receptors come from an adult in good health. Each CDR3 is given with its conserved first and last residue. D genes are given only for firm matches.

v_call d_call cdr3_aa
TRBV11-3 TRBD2 CASSSRTSGSSYNEQFF
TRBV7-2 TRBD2 CASSLELAGDYEQYF
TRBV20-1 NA CSASRRRLYQETQYF
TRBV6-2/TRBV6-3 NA CASSLGTSKETQYF
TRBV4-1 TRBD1 CASSQRTGFGHGELFF
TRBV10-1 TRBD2 CASRYGTRFCEQYF
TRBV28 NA CASSSEGEVQETQYF
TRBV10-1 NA CASSVGAGASYEQYF
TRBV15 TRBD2 CATSRQLAGGGNEQFF
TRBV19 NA CASSTVGALSYGYTF
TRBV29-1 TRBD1 CSGGQGKETQYF
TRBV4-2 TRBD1 CASSHQGEGQPQHF
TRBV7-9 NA CASSLQGLYGYTF
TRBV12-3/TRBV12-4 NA CATSRGSGNTIYF
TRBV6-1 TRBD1 CASSEIRDRGKTFF
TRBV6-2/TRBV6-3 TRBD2 CASSITSGSVTYEQYF
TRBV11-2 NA CASSPGSWFDEKLFF
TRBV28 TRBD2 CASSFLPAGGNNEQFF
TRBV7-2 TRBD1 CASSLEQGNEQFF
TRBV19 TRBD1 CASSTHPGQGTNYGYTF
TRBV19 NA CASKAESGGNQPQHF
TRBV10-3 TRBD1 CATRDPGGTVNEKLFF
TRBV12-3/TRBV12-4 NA CASSSGSLDEQFF
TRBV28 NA CASSLLKAGGNEQFF
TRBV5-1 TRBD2 CASSLISGSSYNEQFF